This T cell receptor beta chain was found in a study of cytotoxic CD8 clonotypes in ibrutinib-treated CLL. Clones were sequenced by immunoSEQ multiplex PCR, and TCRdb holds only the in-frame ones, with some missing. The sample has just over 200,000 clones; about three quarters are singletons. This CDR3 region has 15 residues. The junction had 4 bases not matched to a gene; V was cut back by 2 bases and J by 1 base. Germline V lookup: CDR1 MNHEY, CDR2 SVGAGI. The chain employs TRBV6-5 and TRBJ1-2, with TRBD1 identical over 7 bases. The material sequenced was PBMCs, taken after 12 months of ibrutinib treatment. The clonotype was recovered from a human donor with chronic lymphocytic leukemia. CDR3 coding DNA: TGTGCCAGCAGTTACCAAGGGGGCTATAACTATGGCTACACCTTC. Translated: CASSYQGGYNYGYTF.